This record covers a single T cell receptor (beta chain). Its antigen remains unidentified. The sample comes from a study of tissue T cells after allogeneic stem cell transplantation. Profiled with immunoSEQ multiplex PCR; TCRdb holds only in-frame clones, not every one. Of around 28,000 clones listed, over 75% are singletons. The ends were cut back, 0 bases at V and 5 bases at J, with 7 bases in the middle. Germline CDR1 reads MGHRA; CDR2 reads YSYEKL. There are 14 residues in the CDR3. Findings and caveats of the study: Blood and spleen captured only part of the tissue TCR repertoire. Sampling depth was limited, and the cohort was small and clinically varied. Across patients, clones rarely overlapped, yet motif clusters were shared tissue-specifically.

The specimen comprised blood, sampled before transplantation. This chain uses TRBV4-1 with TRBJ2-2; no clear D gene. This TCR derives from a woman between 18 and 55 years old who later had graft-versus-host disease after an allogeneic stem cell transplant. The CDR3 DNA reads TGCGCCAGCAGCCAAGAGCGTGTTACCGGGGAGCTGTTTTTT. It codes for CASSQERVTGELFF.